The T cell receptor beta chain under discussion was sequenced for a study of CD8 T cells in Susac syndrome. Bulk CD8+ and CD4+ cells came from magnetic negative isolation; CD8+ TEMRA by FACS. Germline assignment: CDR1 SEHNR and CDR2 FQNEAQ (reference sequence). This CDR3 comprises 13 residues. V lost 2 bases and J lost 4, with 9 bases in between. With random hexamers, roughly 0.5 to 1 ug RNA was reverse transcribed. immunoSEQ multiplex PCR amplified TCR beta CDR3 across 54 Vbeta, 13 Jbeta. TCRdb used MiXCR to reprocess the immunoSEQ multiplex PCR reads, holding one entry per CDR3 protein. The sample contains approximately 140,000 distinct CDR3 sequences, 75% to 90% of which appear only once.

The rearrangement joins TRBV7-9 to TRBJ2-7; D unclear. The sample comprised CD8+ T cells from PBMCs. This TCR derives from a human donor with multiple sclerosis. Here the CDR3 reads CASSLPSDYEQYF. In DNA form, the CDR3 reads TGTGCCAGCAGCTTACCGTCGGATTACGAGCAGTACTTC. The whole variable domain, remainder taken from reference TRBV7-9 and TRBJ2-7, is DTGVSQNPRHKITKRGQNVTFRCDPISEHNRLYWYRQTLGQGPEFLTYFQNEAQLEKSRLLSDRFSAERPKGSFSTLEIQRTEQGDSAMYLCASSLPSDYEQYFGPGTRLTVT.